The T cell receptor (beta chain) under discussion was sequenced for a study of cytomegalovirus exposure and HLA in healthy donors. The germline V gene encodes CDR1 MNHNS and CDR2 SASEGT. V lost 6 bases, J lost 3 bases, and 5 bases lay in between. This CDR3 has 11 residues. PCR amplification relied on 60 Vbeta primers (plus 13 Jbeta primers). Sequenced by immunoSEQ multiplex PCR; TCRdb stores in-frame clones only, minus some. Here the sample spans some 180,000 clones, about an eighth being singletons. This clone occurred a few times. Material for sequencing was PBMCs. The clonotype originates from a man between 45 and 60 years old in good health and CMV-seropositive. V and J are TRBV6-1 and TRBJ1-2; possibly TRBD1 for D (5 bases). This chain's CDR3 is CASRQDYGYTF. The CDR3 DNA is TGTGCCAGCAGACAGGACTATGGCTACACCTTC.